Below are 18 T cell receptor beta chains sequenced from a single sample in a study of cytomegalovirus exposure and HLA in healthy donors (dated by TCRdb to between 2016 and 2019). The library came from the immunoSEQ multiplex PCR assay. The multiplex PCR relied on a mix of 60 forward primers for TCR Vbeta segments and 13 reverse primers for TCR Jbeta segments. TCRdb obtained this table from immuneACCESS and retained in-frame rearrangements with V and J assigned. These tables miss some clones; where compared with another copy, unresolved V genes account for less than half of the shortfall, and the remainder is unexplained. Present in this sample are around 120,000 clones, roughly 71% of which were seen just once. The top ten constitute about a tenth of the sample. Material: PBMCs. All receptors come from a man aged 40-50 years in good health and CMV-seropositive.

J is TRBJ1-2 and V is TRBV5-6, with 7 bases that match TRBD1. The CDR3 sequence is 14 residues long. Germline assignment: CDR1 SGHDT and CDR2 YYEEEE. V was pared by 2 bases and J by 4 bases, with 5 bases of the junction left unmatched. CDR3 sequence (DNA): TGTGCCAGCAGCTTTCTCGACAGGGTCTATGGCTACACCTTC. Translating gives CASSFLDRVYGYTF.

V gene TRBV5-1 combines with J gene TRBJ2-7; 11 nucleotides match TRBD2. Trimming removed 2 bases from V and 3 bases from J; junction bases left unmatched: 4. The CDR3 covers 15 residues. CDR1 and CDR2 (germline): SGHRS, YFSETQ. This CDR3 reads CASSLTSGSFYEQYF. DNA for the CDR3: TGCGCCAGCAGCTTAACTAGCGGGAGCTTCTACGAGCAGTACTTC.

This chain uses TRBV6-1 with TRBJ1-1; D not resolved. Trimming stripped 3 bases from V and 8 bases from J, with 19 bases between. This CDR3 is built from 15 residues. The germline V gene encodes CDR1 MNHNS and CDR2 SASEGT. In DNA, the CDR3 is TGTGCCAGCAGTGACTCTTGGACTCGTCGAGGGGAAGCTTTCTTT. It is translated as CASSDSWTRRGEAFF.

The chain joins TRBV25-1 to TRBJ1-5; D might be TRBD1 (6 bases). The CDR3 covers 14 residues. In germline, CDR1 is MGHDK, CDR2 SYGVNS. V was cut by 2 bases and J by 6 bases, with 11 bases left in between. The CDR3 sequence is CASSELGAGQPQHF. Here the CDR3 DNA reads TGTGCCAGCAGTGAACTGGGGGCCGGTCAGCCCCAGCATTTT.

This CDR3 reads CASSMMSNEKLFF. The CDR3 DNA sequence: TGTGCCAGTAGTATGATGAGTAATGAAAAACTGTTTTTT. The rearrangement joins TRBV19 to TRBJ1-4; D not certain. Germline CDR1 LNHDA, CDR2 SQIVND (reference sequence). CDR3 length: 13 amino acids. Trimming removed 3 bases at V and 4 bases at J, with 6 bases between.

There are a few counts of this clone. V and J are TRBV11-2 and TRBJ1-2, with 9 bases matching TRBD1. Germline lookup yields CDR1 SGHAT and CDR2 FQNNGV. CDR3 length: 14 residues. Trimming cost V 5 bases and J 8 bases; bases outside gene matches: 9. The CDR3 sequence: CASSPQGAIEGYTF. In nucleotides, the CDR3 is TGTGCCAGCAGCCCACAGGGGGCTATTGAGGGCTACACCTTC.

This chain joins TRBV7-2 and TRBJ2-7, with a weak D call TRBD2 (6 bases). Trimming took off 0 bases at V and 1 base at J, with 10 bases between the two ends. The CDR3 totals 15 residues. CDR1 is SGHTA, CDR2 FQGNSA, per germline. Here the CDR3 reads CASSLAGGESYEQYF. CDR3 DNA sequence: TGTGCCAGCAGCTTAGCGGGAGGAGAGTCCTACGAGCAGTACTTC.

This chain uses TRBV6-6 with TRBJ1-2, with 7 bases matching TRBD1. The germline V gene encodes CDR1 MNHNY and CDR2 SVGAGI (reference sequence). With V trimmed by 4 bases and J by 7 bases, 15 bases remained unmatched. The CDR3 is 16 residues long. The CDR3 DNA reads TGTGCCAGCAGTTCCTCCTATAGCGACAGGGCAGGTGGCTACACCTTC. Its translation: CASSSSYSDRAGGYTF.

The rearrangement uses TRBV10-1 and TRBJ2-5; D possibly corresponds to TRBD1 (5 bases). CDR1 is WNHNN and CDR2 is SYGVQD in the germline V gene (reference sequence). V was clipped by 0 bases and J by 5 bases, with 13 bases between them. The CDR3 runs 15 residues. The CDR3 DNA reads as TGCGCCAGCAGTGAGTCCGGCAGGGTGGAGGAGACCCAGTACTTC. Protein product: CASSESGRVEETQYF.

A few counts support this clone. The chain links TRBV7-9 to TRBJ1-4; no definite D call. The CDR3 sequence is 13 residues long. Trimming removed 5 bases at V and 6 bases at J, with 10 bases between. Germline CDR1 and CDR2: SEHNR and FQNEAQ (reference sequence). CDR3 DNA sequence: TGTGCCAGCAGCGAATCAGCGGATGAAAAACTGTTTTTT. This translates into CASSESADEKLFF. Filled out from reference TRBV7-9 and TRBJ1-4, the complete variable domain reads DTGVSQNPRHKITKRGQNVTFRCDPISEHNRLYWYRQTLGQGPEFLTYFQNEAQLEKSRLLSDRFSAERPKGSFSTLEIQRTEQGDSAMYLCASSESADEKLFFGSGTQLSVL.

V usage is TRBV7-9 and J usage is TRBJ1-3; D is ambiguous. The CDR3 runs to 14 residues. CDR1 and CDR2 (germline): SEHNR, FQNEAQ (reference sequence). The ends were cut back, 1 base at V and 0 bases at J, with 4 bases in the middle. The CDR3: CASSLGASGNTIYF. In DNA, the CDR3 is TGTGCCAGCAGCTTAGGGGCCTCTGGAAACACCATATATTTT.

With respect to this clone: This same CDR3 is encoded by further DNA sequences in the sample. V usage is TRBV10-3 and J usage is TRBJ2-5; 10 bases align to TRBD1. Per the germline V gene, CDR1 is ENHRY and CDR2 is SYGVKD. This CDR3 spans 14 amino acids. With 0 bases clipped from V and 8 bases from J, the junction kept 3 bases outside the gene matches. CDR3 protein: CAISESGTGETQYF. The CDR3 DNA reads as TGTGCCATCAGTGAGTCGGGGACAGGGGAAACCCAGTACTTC.

DNA of the CDR3: TGTGCCAGCATCGCGGGTAAGGGCAATCAGCCCCAGCATTTT. It specifies CASIAGKGNQPQHF. The chain uses TRBV6-6 and TRBJ1-5; D ambiguous. Germline CDR1 MNHNY, CDR2 SVGAGI (reference sequence). The CDR3 spans 14 residues. V was shortened by 7 bases and J by 2 bases, with 12 bases between the two germline ends.

Only a few counts were recorded for this clone. This chain links TRBV9 with TRBJ1-5; TRBD1 aligns across 7 bases. Germline V lookup: CDR1 SGDLS, CDR2 YYNGEE. The CDR3 runs to 15 residues. V lost 5 bases to trimming and J lost 3 bases; unmatched junction nucleotides: 8. CDR3 in DNA: TGTGCCAGCAGTAGCGTCGGGACAGTCAATCAGCCCCAGCATTTT. Its translation: CASSSVGTVNQPQHF.

Remarks on this clone: Other DNA sequences in the sample encode the same CDR3. In nucleotides, the CDR3 is TGTGCCAGCAGCTTGGGACGGGGGAACACTGAAGCTTTCTTT. It specifies CASSLGRGNTEAFF. The chain couples TRBV5-4 to TRBJ1-1, with D uncertain. The germline V gene encodes CDR1 SGHNT and CDR2 YYREEE (reference sequence). Deletions cut 0 bases from V and 1 base from J, with 7 bases between. The CDR3 loop spans 14 amino acids. The complete variable domain, with remaining parts taken from reference TRBV5-4 and TRBJ1-1, reads ETGVTQSPTHLIKTRGQQVTLRCSSQSGHNTVSWYQQALGQGPQFIFQYYREEENGRGNFPPRFSGLQFPNYSSELNVNALELDDSALYLCASSLGRGNTEAFFGQGTRLTVV.

The chain combines TRBV27 with TRBJ2-3; tentatively, D is TRBD1 (6 bases). CDR1 MNHEY and CDR2 SMNVEV come from the germline V gene (reference sequence). CDR3 length: 17 amino acids. V lost 1 base to trimming and J lost 3 bases, with 17 bases between them. The CDR3 spells CASSLYPGHLTTDTQYF. The CDR3 DNA sequence: TGTGCCAGCAGTTTATACCCGGGACACTTAACGACAGATACGCAGTATTTT.

This clone was seen only a few times. V usage is TRBV5-4 and J usage is TRBJ2-5; D is uncertain. Germline CDR1 reads SGHNT; CDR2 reads YYREEE (reference sequence). The CDR3 sequence is 13 residues long. Trimming took off 0 bases at V and 1 base at J, with 4 bases between the two ends. CDR3: CASSLVAQETQYF. In DNA, the CDR3 is TGTGCCAGCAGCTTGGTGGCCCAAGAGACCCAGTACTTC.

The CDR3 DNA follows: TGTGCCAGCAGTTTTGTTGCTTATGAGGAGCAGTTCTTC. Translation gives CASSFVAYEEQFF. The chain is built from TRBV27 and TRBJ2-1; D uncertain. The CDR3 runs 13 residues. Looked up from germline, CDR1 is MNHEY and CDR2 is SMNVEV (reference sequence). V lost 3 bases and J 10 bases, leaving 13 bases between the germline ends.